What follows is one T cell receptor beta chain and its context. This sample was taken from a study of CD4+ T cells in melanoma. Trimming removed 0 bases from V and 6 bases from J, with 11 bases in between. This CDR3 comprises 15 residues. In germline, CDR1 is LNHNV, CDR2 YYDKDF (reference sequence). Repertoires were generated with immunoSEQ multiplex PCR, while TCRdb's copy carries only in-frame clones and drops some. This sample yields 120,000 to 150,000 clones, of which roughly 91% are seen a single time; 1.5% to 1.7% belongs to the top ten. This receptor was taken from a human donor with melanoma. This sequence joins TRBV15 and TRBJ2-2; D is undetermined. The CDR3 loop reads CATSREWDLAGELFF. Here the CDR3 DNA reads TGTGCCACCAGCAGAGAGTGGGATTTGGCCGGGGAGCTGTTTTTT. The full variable domain, with the rest looked up from reference TRBV15 and TRBJ2-2, is DAMVIQNPRYQVTQFGKPVTLSCSQTLNHNVMYWYQQKSSQAPKLLFHYYDKDFNNEADTPDNFQSRRPNTSFCFLDIRSPGLGDTAMYLCATSREWDLAGELFFGEGSRLTVL.